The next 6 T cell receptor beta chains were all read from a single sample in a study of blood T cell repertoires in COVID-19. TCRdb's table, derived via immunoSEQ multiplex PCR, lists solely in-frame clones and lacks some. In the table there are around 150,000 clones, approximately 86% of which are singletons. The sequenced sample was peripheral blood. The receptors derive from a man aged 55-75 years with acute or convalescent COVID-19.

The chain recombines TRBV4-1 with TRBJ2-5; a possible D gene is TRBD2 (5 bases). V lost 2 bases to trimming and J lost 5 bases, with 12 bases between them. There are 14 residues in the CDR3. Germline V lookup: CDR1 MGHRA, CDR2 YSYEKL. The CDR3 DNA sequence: TGCGCCAGCAGCCAATCCGAGGGCAGGGAGACCCAGTACTTC. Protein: CASSQSEGRETQYF.

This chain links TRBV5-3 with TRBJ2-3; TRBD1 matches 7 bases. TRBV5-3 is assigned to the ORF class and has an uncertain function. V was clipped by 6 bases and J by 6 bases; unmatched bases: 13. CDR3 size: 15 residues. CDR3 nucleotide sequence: TGTGCCAGAAACCCAGACAGGGAATATACGGATACGCAGTATTTT. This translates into CARNPDREYTDTQYF.

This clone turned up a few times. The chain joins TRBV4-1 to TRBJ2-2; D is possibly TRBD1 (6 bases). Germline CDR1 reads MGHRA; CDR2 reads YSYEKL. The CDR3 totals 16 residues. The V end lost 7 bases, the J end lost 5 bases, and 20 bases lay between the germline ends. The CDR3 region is CASNTRPGVGTGELFF. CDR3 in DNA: TGCGCCAGCAACACAAGACCAGGGGTGGGAACCGGGGAGCTGTTTTTT.

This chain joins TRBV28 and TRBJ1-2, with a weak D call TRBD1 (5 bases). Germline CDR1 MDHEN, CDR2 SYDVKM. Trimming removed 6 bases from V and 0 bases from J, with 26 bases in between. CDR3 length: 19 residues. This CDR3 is CASRGLGGADTHTNYGYTF. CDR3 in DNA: TGTGCCAGCAGGGGGCTGGGAGGGGCCGACACTCATACTAACTATGGCTACACCTTC.

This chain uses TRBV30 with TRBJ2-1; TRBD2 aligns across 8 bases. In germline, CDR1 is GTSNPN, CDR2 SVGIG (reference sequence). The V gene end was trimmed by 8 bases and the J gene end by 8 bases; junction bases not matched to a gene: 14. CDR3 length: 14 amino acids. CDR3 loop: CARGGSGMGYEQFF. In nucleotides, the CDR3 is TGTGCCCGCGGGGGTAGCGGGATGGGGTATGAGCAGTTCTTC.

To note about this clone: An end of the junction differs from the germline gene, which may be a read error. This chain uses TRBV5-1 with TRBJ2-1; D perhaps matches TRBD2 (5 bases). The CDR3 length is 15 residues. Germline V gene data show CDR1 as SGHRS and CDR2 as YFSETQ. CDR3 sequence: CASSFGGYSYNGQFF. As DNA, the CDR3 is TGCGCCAGCAGCTTCGGCGGGTACTCCTACAATGGGCAGTTCTTC.